The clone carrying this T cell receptor (beta chain) was recorded at least ten times. The antigen is unknown. This sample stems from a study of response to subunit inactivated influenza vaccine. Study-wide points: The authors suggested that few new T cells are recruited per seasonal influenza vaccination.

Trimming removed 5 bases from V and 0 bases from J, with 11 bases in between. Looked up from germline, CDR1 is SGHTA and CDR2 is FQGNSA. The CDR3 totals 15 residues. TCRdb reprocessed the RT-PCR reads via MiXCR and lists one record per CDR3 protein. The table records 450,000 to 550,000 distinct CDR3 sequences, about 25% of them present only once. The TCR originated in a man in his fifties or sixties who received an inactivated influenza vaccine. Material: CD4+ T cells sorted from PBMCs, obtained roughly 5 days after vaccination. This chain links TRBV7-2 with TRBJ1-3, with D possibly matching TRBD1 (5 bases). The CDR3 nucleotides are TGTGCCAGCAGCCCCCGACAGAGCTCTGGAAACACCATATATTTT. Translated: CASSPRQSSGNTIYF.